This paragraph reports one T cell receptor beta chain. The V end was cut by 7 bases, the J end by 5 bases, with 14 bases between. CDR1 is MGHDK and CDR2 is SYGVNS in the germline V gene. This CDR3 has 13 residues. Per the study methods: Amplification from reference gene primers served as the basis for estimated nucleated cell counts. The table came from immunoSEQ multiplex PCR; TCRdb's copy has only in-frame clones and leaves some out. D and trimming come from the DNA, and the V and J calls and clone size come from that table. The sample lists around 120,000 clones; 70% to 85% were seen once. These data belong to a study of blood T cell repertoires in COVID-19. At the level of the study: Acute and convalescent COVID-19 specimens originated in the United States, Italy and Spain. The cDNA or gDNA used as material had been derived from T cells, B-cell-depleted T cells, or PBMCs.

What was sequenced was peripheral blood. The sequence came from a human donor with acute or convalescent COVID-19. The donor label of this sample is uncertain. J is TRBJ1-2 and V is TRBV25-1, with D possibly being TRBD1 (5 bases). CDR3 sequence: CASTGGGAYGYTF. The CDR3, as DNA: TGTGCCAGCACCGGGGGTGGAGCTTATGGCTACACCTTC.